Described below is a single TCR beta chain sequence and its context. It may be a read error: a sequence one base away is much more abundant. Through a sample-barcoded 5' primer and a J-beta primer mix, a second PCR was run for roughly 7 to 12 cycles. TCRdb reprocessed the 5' RACE reads with MiXCR, giving one entry per CDR3 protein. The profile shows 980,000 or so distinct CDR3 sequences, around 48% of them singletons. The data were obtained in a study of blood T cells in healthy people across ages. Healthy Russian Caucasian donors spanned ages about 6 to 100 years. This CDR3 has 15 amino acids. From germline, CDR1 is DFQATT and CDR2 SNEGSKA (reference sequence).

The receptor comes from a man aged 25-45 years in good health. This chain uses TRBV20-1 with TRBJ2-1, with TRBD2 identical over 13 bases. TRBJ2-7 explains the end of the DNA better; the J call may be wrong. Sequencing used blood. CDR3: CSAGLAGAKNNEQYF. The CDR3 bases are TGCAGTGCCGGACTAGCGGGGGCCAAAAACAATGAGCAGTACTTC.